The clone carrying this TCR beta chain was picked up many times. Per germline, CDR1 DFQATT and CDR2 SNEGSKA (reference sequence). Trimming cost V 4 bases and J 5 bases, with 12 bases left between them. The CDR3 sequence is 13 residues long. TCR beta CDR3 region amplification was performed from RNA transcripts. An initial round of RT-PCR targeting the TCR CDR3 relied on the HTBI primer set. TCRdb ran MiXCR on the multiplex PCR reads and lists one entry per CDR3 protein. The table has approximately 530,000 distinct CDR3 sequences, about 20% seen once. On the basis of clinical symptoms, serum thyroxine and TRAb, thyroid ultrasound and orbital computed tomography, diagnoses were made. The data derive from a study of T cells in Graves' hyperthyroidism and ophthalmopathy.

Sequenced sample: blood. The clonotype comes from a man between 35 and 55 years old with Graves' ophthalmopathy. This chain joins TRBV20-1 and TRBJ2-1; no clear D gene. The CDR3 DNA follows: TGCAGTGCTACCCGGACCTCTAACAATGAGCAGTTCTTC. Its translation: CSATRTSNNEQFF.